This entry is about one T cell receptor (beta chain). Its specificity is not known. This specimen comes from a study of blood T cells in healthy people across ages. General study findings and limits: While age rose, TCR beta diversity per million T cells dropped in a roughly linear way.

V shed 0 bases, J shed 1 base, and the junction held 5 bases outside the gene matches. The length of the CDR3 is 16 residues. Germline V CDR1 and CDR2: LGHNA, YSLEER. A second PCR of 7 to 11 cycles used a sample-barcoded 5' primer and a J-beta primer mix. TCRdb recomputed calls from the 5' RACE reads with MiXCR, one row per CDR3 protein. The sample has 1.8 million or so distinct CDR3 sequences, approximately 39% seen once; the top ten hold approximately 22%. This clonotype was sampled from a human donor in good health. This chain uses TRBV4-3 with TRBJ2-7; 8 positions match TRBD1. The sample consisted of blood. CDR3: CASSQDDTGGSYEQYF. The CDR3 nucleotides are TGCGCCAGCAGCCAAGATGACACAGGGGGTTCCTACGAGCAGTACTTC.